The 16 T cell receptor beta chains in this list originate from one sample, sequenced in a study of blood T cell repertoires in COVID-19. Assay used: immunoSEQ multiplex PCR; TCRdb lists only in-frame clones, some missing. The sample includes 110,000 or so clones, about 85% of them seen just once. Sequencing was done on a sample of peripheral blood. The receptors originated from a middle-aged man with acute or convalescent COVID-19.

This clone has just a few counts. The chain uses TRBV9 and TRBJ2-7; D perhaps matches TRBD2 (5 bases). This CDR3 spans 14 amino acids. V lost 4 bases to trimming and J lost 1 base, with 12 bases between them. Germline V CDR1 and CDR2: SGDLS, YYNGEE. The CDR3 sequence: CASSPVLGSYEQYF. The CDR3 nucleotides are TGTGCCAGCAGCCCGGTACTAGGTTCCTACGAGCAGTACTTC.

V gene TRBV12-5 combines with J gene TRBJ2-6, with TRBD2 as a possible D gene (5 bases). Germline CDR1 LGHNT, CDR2 FRNRAP. The CDR3 covers 20 residues. V was shortened by 0 bases and J by 2 bases, with 20 bases between the two germline ends. CDR3 sequence (DNA): TGTGCTAGTGGTTTGGTCGAATTCGGGATCGAGGGCGCTGGGGCCAACGTCCTGACTTTC. Translated: CASGLVEFGIEGAGANVLTF.

V gene TRBV23-1 combines with J gene TRBJ1-5, with 9 positions matching TRBD1. TRBV23-1 is placed among ORFs of uncertain function. J lost 5 bases, V lost 0 bases, and 11 bases had no gene match. The CDR3 contains 18 residues. CDR3 in amino acids: CASSQSGTDRGRDQPQHF. CDR3 nucleotide sequence: TGCGCCAGCAGTCAATCGGGGACTGACAGGGGGAGAGATCAGCCCCAGCATTTT.

The chain is built from TRBV4-1 and TRBJ1-4; D is possibly TRBD1 (5 bases). From germline, CDR1 is MGHRA and CDR2 YSYEKL. The CDR3 contains 17 residues. The V gene lost 1 base and the J gene lost 5 bases, with 17 bases spanning the gap. CDR3 loop: CASSQVRVGLGNEKLFF. Here the CDR3 DNA reads TGCGCCAGCAGCCAAGTCCGGGTGGGGCTCGGAAATGAAAAACTGTTTTTT.

This clone came up a few times. The V call is TRBV5-6, the J call TRBJ2-7, with D tentatively TRBD2 (5 bases). From germline, CDR1 is SGHDT and CDR2 YYEEEE. Trimming cost V 4 bases and J 5 bases, with 7 bases left between them. The CDR3 runs 11 residues. The CDR3 is CASSEGHEQYF. Here the CDR3 DNA reads TGTGCCAGCAGCGAGGGCCACGAGCAGTACTTC.

The V call is TRBV27, the J call TRBJ1-2, with TRBD1 matching over 9 bases. The ends lost 5 bases at V and 1 base at J; junction bases unmatched: 8. CDR1 is MNHEY and CDR2 is SMNVEV in the germline V gene (reference sequence). The CDR3 sequence is 16 residues long. The CDR3 is CASSPHPGQGNYGYTF. CDR3 nucleotide sequence: TGTGCCAGCAGTCCGCATCCGGGACAGGGTAACTATGGCTACACCTTC.

This chain links TRBV7-3 with TRBJ1-2; 8 bases line up with TRBD1. Germline V gene sequence: CDR1 SGHTA, CDR2 FQGTGA. The CDR3 is 14 residues long. The trim removed 5 bases at V and 7 bases at J, leaving 9 bases unmatched. In nucleotides, the CDR3 is TGTGCCAGCAGCCGACCCGGACAGGGCGGTGGCTACACCTTC. Translated: CASSRPGQGGGYTF.

This chain links TRBV12-5 with TRBJ2-7; D gene ambiguous. This CDR3 has 13 residues. The germline V gene has CDR1 LGHNT and CDR2 FRNRAP. The germline V and J ends were trimmed by 3 bases and 7 bases, with 13 bases remaining between them. CDR3 loop: CASGLNSLWEQYF. CDR3 DNA: TGTGCTAGTGGTTTAAACTCCCTATGGGAGCAGTACTTC.

The genes are TRBV2 and TRBJ2-5, with TRBD1 matching 9 bases. J was trimmed by 1 base and V by 7 bases; bases with no gene match: 7. Germline V gene lookup returns CDR1 SNHLY and CDR2 FYNNEI. The CDR3 totals 15 residues. The CDR3 reads CASTKDRGRQETQYF. The CDR3 nucleotides read TGTGCCAGCACTAAGGACAGGGGCCGCCAAGAGACCCAGTACTTC.

This chain uses TRBV19 with TRBJ2-2; 9 nucleotides match TRBD1. Per germline, CDR1 LNHDA and CDR2 SQIVND (reference sequence). CDR3 length: 14 amino acids. The V segment lost 7 bases and the J segment 3 bases; nucleotides outside the gene matches: 3. The CDR3 loop reads CASIRTGDTGELFF. DNA of the CDR3: TGTGCCAGTATCCGGACAGGGGACACCGGGGAGCTGTTTTTT.

The sample holds one count of this clone. A junction boundary mismatches the germline segment, possibly from a read error. V usage is TRBV7-6 and J usage is TRBJ2-7, with 8 bases identical to TRBD1. Germline V gene sequence: CDR1 SGHVS, CDR2 FNYEAQ. This CDR3 region has 14 residues. CDR3 sequence: CASTLGQGGYEQYF. The CDR3 bases are TGTGCCAGCACCTTAGGACAGGGTGGCTACGAGCAGTACTTC.

This clone has a single count. This sequence joins TRBV2 and TRBJ2-3; maybe TRBD2 (5 bases). The V end lost 6 bases, the J end lost 6 bases, and 10 bases lay between the germline ends. CDR1 and CDR2 (germline): SNHLY, FYNNEI. CDR3 size: 12 residues. In DNA form, the CDR3 reads TGTGCCAGCAGCCGGACTGTGGATACGCAGTATTTT. Protein: CASSRTVDTQYF.

The chain employs TRBV5-6 and TRBJ2-5, with 10 bases identical to TRBD1. The V gene's germline CDR1 is SGHDT and CDR2 YYEEEE. The CDR3 totals 16 residues. V dropped 2 bases and J dropped 4; count of bases not matched to a gene: 8. The CDR3 sequence is CASSLRTGGNGETQYF. The CDR3, as DNA: TGTGCCAGCAGCTTACGGACAGGGGGGAATGGAGAGACCCAGTACTTC.

The chain carries TRBV19 and TRBJ2-2; TRBD2 is a possible D gene (6 bases). V lost 3 bases to trimming and J lost 3 bases, with 26 bases between them. The CDR3 spans 20 residues. Germline V gives CDR1 LNHDA, CDR2 SQIVND (reference sequence). The CDR3 DNA reads as TGTGCCAGTAGTATTACGGGAGACAGTCGTCTCACAACCTACACCGGGGAGCTGTTTTTT. Amino acids: CASSITGDSRLTTYTGELFF.

The chain combines TRBV10-3 with TRBJ2-7, with D unclear. This CDR3 contains 14 residues. Deletions cut 2 bases from V and 2 bases from J, with 10 bases between. Looked up from germline, CDR1 is ENHRY and CDR2 is SYGVKD. CDR3 in DNA: TGTGCCATCAGTGAGCGTCCCAGCGCCTACGAGCAGTACTTC. Its translation is CAISERPSAYEQYF.

V gene TRBV2 combines with J gene TRBJ1-5; 10 positions agree with TRBD1. The germline V gene has CDR1 SNHLY and CDR2 FYNNEI. V lost 6 bases to trimming and J lost 7 bases; unmatched junction nucleotides: 9. The CDR3 consists of 15 residues. The CDR3 coding sequence is TGTGCCAGCAGCCCTGGACAGGGGGGCCGGCAGCCCCAGCATTTT. It is translated as CASSPGQGGRQPQHF.